The TCR beta chain described here comes from a study of Ad26.COV2.S vaccination and SARS-CoV-2 variants. Per the germline V gene, CDR1 is LNHDA and CDR2 is SQIVND (reference sequence). The V segment lost 7 bases and the J segment 0 bases; nucleotides outside the gene matches: 5. CDR3 size: 15 residues. Measured with immunoSEQ multiplex PCR; TCRdb has only the in-frame clones, and not every one. This sample has over 250,000 clones; approximately 89% occur once, and the top ten carry less than 3.5%. Treatment: approximately 18 received Ad26.COV2.S at low or high dose, single or two shots; roughly five received placebo; per-sample allocation not given. Sample collection was performed on day 63 after the first vaccine or placebo injection.

V usage is TRBV19 and J usage is TRBJ2-3, with 9 bases identical to TRBD1. The sequence came from a person aged 18-60 years who received the Ad26.COV2.S COVID-19 vaccine or a placebo. The sequencing here drew on peripheral blood, taken in a trial of Ad26.COV2.S vaccine versus placebo. This chain's CDR3 is CASKDRGSSTDTQYF. The CDR3 DNA is TGTGCCAGTAAGGACAGGGGATCTAGCACAGATACGCAGTATTTT.